This T cell receptor beta chain was identified during a study of T cell responses to AZD1222 COVID-19 vaccine. In the study overall: The study pooled second doses at about 4 or about 12 weeks.

Clones were read by immunoSEQ multiplex PCR, and TCRdb kept only the in-frame ones, dropping some. The sample lists 150,000 to 200,000 clones, around nine tenths occurring once. The study's findings and limits: Among AZD1222 vaccinees, only six or seven were seropositive at baseline. Spike was spanned by vaccine-associated CD4 TCRs, with dominance at 160-218 and 743-854. Spike-specific TCR breadth and depth were elevated following two AZD1222 doses.

V was trimmed by 1 base and J by 5 bases, leaving 11 bases between them. There are 14 residues in the CDR3. The germline CDR1 and CDR2 sequences are MGHRA and YSYEKL. In regard to this clone: What it binds is unknown.

Sequenced here: peripheral blood, sampled on day 0 of AZD1222 vaccination. V is TRBV4-1 and J is TRBJ2-5; the D is unclear. This receptor was taken from an adult in good health. The CDR3 bases are TGCGCCAGCAGCCAAGTGGAGAGAAGGGAGACCCAGTACTTC. Translation: CASSQVERRETQYF.